A single sample is the source of the 16 T cell receptor beta chains below, sequenced in a study of T cell responses to AZD1222 COVID-19 vaccine. The repertoire was sequenced with immunoSEQ multiplex PCR; TCRdb's copy has only in-frame clones and lacks some. The sample lists around 80,000 clones, roughly four fifths occurring once. The material was peripheral blood, obtained 28 days after the second AZD1222 dose. The source of these receptors is an adult who received the AZD1222 COVID-19 vaccine.

The genes are TRBV11-2 and TRBJ1-2; possibly TRBD1 for D (6 bases). The CDR3 totals 15 residues. CDR1 and CDR2 from the germline V gene are SGHAT and FQNNGV. The V end lost 1 base, the J end lost 2 bases, and 11 bases lay between the germline ends. This CDR3 is CASSLGGGGNYGYTF. Here the CDR3 DNA reads TGTGCCAGCAGCTTAGGGGGAGGGGGAAACTATGGCTACACCTTC.

The chain is built from TRBV7-9 and TRBJ1-2; tentative D call: TRBD1 (5 bases). The CDR3 sequence is 15 residues long. V shed 1 base and J shed 0 bases, with 9 bases lying between them. Germline values: CDR1 SEHNR, CDR2 FQNEAQ (reference sequence). The CDR3 coding sequence is TGTGCCAGCAGCTTAGGAGGGGTAGCTAACTATGGCTACACCTTC. Its protein is CASSLGGVANYGYTF.

The chain employs TRBV5-4 and TRBJ2-3; TRBD2 might be the D (6 bases). With 0 bases removed from V and 0 bases from J, the gap between germline ends came to 14 bases. Germline assignment: CDR1 SGHNT and CDR2 YYREEE (reference sequence). This CDR3 comprises 17 residues. The CDR3 DNA is TGTGCCAGCAGCTTGGGGGGAGGACGGGGCAGCACAGATACGCAGTATTTT. Its translation is CASSLGGGRGSTDTQYF.

The CDR3 nucleotides read TGTGCCAGCCGGCAGCGGGAGTATGAGCAGTTCTTC. Its protein product is CASRQREYEQFF. V gene TRBV2 combines with J gene TRBJ2-1; 8 bases line up with TRBD2. Trimming removed 8 bases from V and 8 bases from J; junction bases left unmatched: 5. The CDR3 contains 12 residues. Germline values: CDR1 SNHLY, CDR2 FYNNEI.

This clone was observed a few times. V gene TRBV18 combines with J gene TRBJ2-5; weak D call: TRBD2 (5 bases). Trimming stripped 5 bases from V and 2 bases from J, with 15 bases between. Germline V gene sequence: CDR1 KGHSH, CDR2 LQKENI. The CDR3 spans 15 residues. CDR3 residues: CASSSTSAVQETQYF. As DNA, the CDR3 is TGTGCCAGCTCATCAACGTCAGCGGTTCAAGAGACCCAGTACTTC.

The CDR3 region has the DNA TGTGCCAGTAGTATCGGGGGCAGCGTCTATAGCAATCAGCCCCAGCATTTT. Amino acid sequence: CASSIGGSVYSNQPQHF. The rearrangement joins TRBV19 to TRBJ1-5; tentative D call: TRBD1 (6 bases). Trimming shortened V by 3 bases and J by 0 bases, and 15 bases separated the two germline ends. This CDR3 is built from 17 residues. Germline V gene sequence: CDR1 LNHDA, CDR2 SQIVND (reference sequence).

The chain carries TRBV24-1 and TRBJ1-5, with D tentatively TRBD1 (5 bases). Between the trimmed V and J ends, which lost 4 bases and 0 bases, there was a span of 12 bases. CDR3 length equals 16 residues. CDR1 KGHDR and CDR2 SFDVKD come from the germline V gene. The chain's CDR3 is CATSDGRTISNQPQHF. The CDR3 bases are TGTGCCACCAGTGACGGCAGGACAATTAGCAATCAGCCCCAGCATTTT.

The J gene is TRBJ2-2, the V gene TRBV7-2; unclear D gene. This CDR3 is 15 amino acids long. V lost 2 bases and J lost 7, with 14 bases in between. Per germline, CDR1 SGHTA and CDR2 FQGNSA. The CDR3 region has the DNA TGTGCCAGCAGCTTAAACCCTGCGGCGGTCGGGGAGCTGTTTTTT. Its translation: CASSLNPAAVGELFF.

This clone was seen only a few times. The chain uses TRBV27 and TRBJ2-7, with TRBD1 matching 7 bases. The CDR3 sequence is 17 residues long. Germline V gene data show CDR1 as MNHEY and CDR2 as SMNVEV (reference sequence). The trim removed 3 bases at V and 0 bases at J, leaving 11 bases unmatched. CDR3 DNA sequence: TGTGCCAGCAGTTTTCGAAGGGGGCAGGGGCACTCCTACGAGCAGTACTTC. Residues: CASSFRRGQGHSYEQYF.

This clone came up once. At one boundary the junction diverges from the germline segment, which might be a read error. This chain connects TRBV7-7 to TRBJ1-5; 7 nucleotides line up with TRBD1. The CDR3 has 14 amino acids. Germline values: CDR1 SSHAT, CDR2 FNYEAQ (reference sequence). CDR3 in DNA: TGTGCTAGCAGCTCCGGCAGGGGGGAGCAGCCCCAGCATTTT. This encodes CASSSGRGEQPQHF.

This clone was counted once. V is TRBV6-4 and J is TRBJ1-1; D is unclear. This CDR3 comprises 15 residues. CDR1 and CDR2 from the germline V gene are MRHNA and SNTAGT. Trimming removed 7 bases from V and 1 base from J, with 16 bases in between. CDR3 bases: TGTGCCAGCAATCACAAAAGAGATAGGAACACTGAAGCTTTCTTT. Amino acid sequence: CASNHKRDRNTEAFF.

The chain combines TRBV15 with TRBJ2-7, with 7 bases identical to TRBD2. With V trimmed by 0 bases and J by 5 bases, 7 bases remained unmatched. CDR1 is LNHNV, CDR2 YYDKDF, per germline (reference sequence). The CDR3 runs 15 residues. In nucleotides, the CDR3 is TGTGCCACCAGCAGAGATTGGAAGCGGGAAGACGAGCAGTACTTC. This codes for CATSRDWKREDEQYF.

CDR3 region: CASSQEWGGTFF. The CDR3 DNA is TGTGCCAGCAGCCAAGAGTGGGGGGGGACTTTCTTT. The V and J genes are TRBV4-2 and TRBJ1-1; D is perhaps TRBD1 (5 bases). This CDR3 region has 12 residues. The germline gives CDR1 LGHNA, CDR2 YNFKEQ. V was trimmed by 0 bases and J by 12 bases, leaving 11 bases between them.

This chain links TRBV29-1 with TRBJ2-7; 7 nucleotides align to TRBD2. This CDR3 has 14 residues. Unmatched junction bases numbered 9, after V lost 6 bases and J lost 1 base. Germline V gene sequence: CDR1 SQVTM, CDR2 ANQGSEA. CDR3 DNA: TGCAGCGTGGGCGGCGGGGGAGTATCCTACGAGCAGTACTTC. It is translated as CSVGGGGVSYEQYF.

As for this clone: One junction end does not reproduce the germline sequence, and a read error may be involved. The chain combines TRBV3-1 (or the pseudogene TRBV3-2) with TRBJ1-3; D possibly corresponds to TRBD1 (6 bases). The length of the CDR3 is 13 residues. CDR1 and CDR2 (germline): LGHDT, YNNKEL (reference sequence). CDR3 nucleotide sequence: TGTGCCAGCAGCCAAAAGGGGGGAACCACCATATATTTT. Its translation: CASSQKGGTTIYF.

This sequence joins TRBV19 and TRBJ1-3; TRBD1 might be the D (6 bases). This CDR3 contains 14 residues. Deletions cut 3 bases from V and 2 bases from J, with 8 bases between. From germline, CDR1 is LNHDA and CDR2 SQIVND (reference sequence). CDR3 sequence: CASSIQGPGNTIYF. CDR3 coding DNA: TGTGCCAGTAGTATCCAGGGGCCTGGAAACACCATATATTTT.